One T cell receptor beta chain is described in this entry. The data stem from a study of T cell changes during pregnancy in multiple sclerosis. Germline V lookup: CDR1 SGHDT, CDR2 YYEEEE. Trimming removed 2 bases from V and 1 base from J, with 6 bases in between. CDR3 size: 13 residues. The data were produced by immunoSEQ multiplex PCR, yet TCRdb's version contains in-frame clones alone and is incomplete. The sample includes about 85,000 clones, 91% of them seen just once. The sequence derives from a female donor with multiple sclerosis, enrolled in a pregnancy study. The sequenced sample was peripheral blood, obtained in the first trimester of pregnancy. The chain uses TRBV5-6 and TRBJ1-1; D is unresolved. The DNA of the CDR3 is TGTGCCAGCAGCTTTCAGGCGAACACTGAAGCTTTCTTT. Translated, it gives CASSFQANTEAFF.